The present entry profiles one TCR beta chain with its context. No antigen is known for it. This specimen comes from a study of shared clonotypes between healthy human individuals. Overall study findings and caveats: Some clonotypes were shared by all four sorted-subset donors, while others were not shared. The non-shared ones had lower generation probabilities than the shared ones.

The assay ran at deep level. Profiled with immunoSEQ multiplex PCR; TCRdb holds only in-frame clones, not every one. The data show about 2.1 million clones, roughly 91% seen once. Naive CD8 isolation took CD45RO-negative cells positively selected for CCR7 and excluded terminally differentiated effector memory CD45RA+ cells. The CDR3 runs 16 residues. Germline CDR1 reads LNHNV; CDR2 reads YYDKDF (reference sequence). J was trimmed by 0 bases and V by 1 base; bases with no gene match: 1. The material sequenced was naive CD8+ T cells from PBMCs. The sequence was obtained from a young man in good health. Some clones in this sample may be carry-over from other donors' samples. The chain couples TRBV15 to TRBJ2-3, with 10 positions matching TRBD2. DNA for the CDR3: TGTGCCACCAGCAGAGTTAGCGGGAGGAGCACAGATACGCAGTATTTT. Protein sequence: CATSRVSGRSTDTQYF.